These T cell receptor beta chains were read from a single sample in a study of post-analysis software for immune sequencing data. MiXCR, applied by TCRdb to the PCR reads, yields one record per CDR3 protein. The profile shows 750,000 to 950,000 distinct CDR3 sequences, 46% of them singletons. Input material: blood. These receptors were collected from a girl aged 5 to 17 with multiple sclerosis. CDR3s include the opening cysteine and the closing phenylalanine or tryptophan. The D gene is left open where the match is weak. Clone size is shown for a subset of rows, as once, few, many or a class of expanded clone.

. | TRBJ2-5 | . | TRBV12-3/TRBV12-4 | CASSPLSGEEGTQYF | TGTGCCAGCAGTCCATTAAGCGGTGAGGAGGGGACCCAGTACTTC
. | TRBJ2-5 | TRBD1 | TRBV29-1 | CSATGQKETQYF | TGCAGCGCAACGGGACAGAAAGAGACCCAGTACTTC
few | TRBJ2-1 | . | TRBV7-2 | CASSLKSSAYNEQFF | TGTGCCAGCAGCTTAAAGTCTAGCGCCTACAATGAGCAGTTCTTC
few | TRBJ2-6 | TRBD1 | TRBV5-1 | CASGTGLPANVLTF | TGCGCCAGCGGGACAGGGCTCCCGGCCAACGTCCTGACTTTC
. | TRBJ2-5 | . | TRBV12-3/TRBV12-4 | CASSSHPETQYF | TGTGCCAGCAGTTCGCATCCAGAGACCCAGTACTTC
. | TRBJ2-7 | . | TRBV28 | CASSLLQSSAYEQYF | TGTGCCAGCAGTTTACTACAGAGTTCGGCCTACGAGCAGTACTTC
. | TRBJ1-2 | . | TRBV10-3 | CAISESNGGNYGYTF | TGTGCCATCAGTGAGTCAAATGGCGGGAACTATGGCTACACCTTC
few | TRBJ1-1 | . | TRBV12-3/TRBV12-4 | CASSFNRNTEAFF | TGTGCCAGCAGTTTTAACCGAAACACTGAAGCTTTCTTT
few | TRBJ1-6 | TRBD1 | TRBV20-1 | CSAVDRGKSPLHF | TGCAGTGCTGTGGACAGGGGGAAGTCACCCCTCCACTTT
few | TRBJ2-1 | TRBD2 | TRBV20-1 | CSASRGGRDNEQFF | TGCAGTGCTAGTCGGGGCGGGAGGGACAATGAGCAGTTCTTC
. | TRBJ2-1 | . | TRBV11-1 | CASSLEGLLTSYNEQFF | TGTGCCAGCAGCTTAGAGGGACTGCTGACCTCCTACAATGAGCAGTTCTTC
few | TRBJ2-1 | . | TRBV4-1 | CASSQDWAGTFNEQFF | TGCGCCAGCAGCCAAGATTGGGCAGGGACCTTCAATGAGCAGTTCTTC
few | TRBJ1-5 | TRBD1 | TRBV24-1 | CATSESGGVYQPQHF | TGTGCCACCAGTGAGTCAGGGGGCGTATATCAGCCCCAGCATTTT
. | TRBJ2-5 | TRBD1 | TRBV6-5 | CASSPGQISSGTQYF | TGTGCCAGCAGCCCGGGACAGATCTCATCCGGGACCCAGTACTTC
few | TRBJ2-5 | TRBD2 | TRBV20-1 | CSPPRLAGETQYF | TGCAGTCCCCCTAGACTAGCGGGGGAGACCCAGTACTTC